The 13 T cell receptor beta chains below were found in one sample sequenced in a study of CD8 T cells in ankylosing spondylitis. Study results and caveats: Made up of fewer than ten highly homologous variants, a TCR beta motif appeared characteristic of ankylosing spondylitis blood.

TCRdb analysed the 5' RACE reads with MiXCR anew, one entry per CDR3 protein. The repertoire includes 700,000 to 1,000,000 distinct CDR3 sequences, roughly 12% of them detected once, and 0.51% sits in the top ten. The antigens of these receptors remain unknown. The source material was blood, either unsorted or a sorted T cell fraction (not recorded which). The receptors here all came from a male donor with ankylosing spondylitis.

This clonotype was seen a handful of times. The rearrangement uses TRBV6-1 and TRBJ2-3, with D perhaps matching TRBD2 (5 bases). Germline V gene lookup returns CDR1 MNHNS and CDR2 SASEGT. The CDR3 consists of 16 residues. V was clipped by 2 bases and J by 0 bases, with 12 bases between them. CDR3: CASSEFAGQSTDTQYF. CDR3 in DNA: TGTGCCAGCAGTGAATTCGCGGGCCAAAGCACAGATACGCAGTATTTT.

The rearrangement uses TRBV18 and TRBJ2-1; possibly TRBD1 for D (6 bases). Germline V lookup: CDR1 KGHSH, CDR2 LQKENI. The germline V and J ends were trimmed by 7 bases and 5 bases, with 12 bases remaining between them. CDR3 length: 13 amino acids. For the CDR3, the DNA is TGTGCCAGCTTTCCGGACAGTAACAATGAGCAGTTCTTC. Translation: CASFPDSNNEQFF.

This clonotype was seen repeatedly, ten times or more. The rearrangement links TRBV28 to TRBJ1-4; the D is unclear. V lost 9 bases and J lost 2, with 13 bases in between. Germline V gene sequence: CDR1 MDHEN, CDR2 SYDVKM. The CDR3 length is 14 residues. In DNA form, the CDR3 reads TGTGCCAGTAAGAACGCGGGGACTAATGAAAAACTGTTTTTT. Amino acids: CASKNAGTNEKLFF.

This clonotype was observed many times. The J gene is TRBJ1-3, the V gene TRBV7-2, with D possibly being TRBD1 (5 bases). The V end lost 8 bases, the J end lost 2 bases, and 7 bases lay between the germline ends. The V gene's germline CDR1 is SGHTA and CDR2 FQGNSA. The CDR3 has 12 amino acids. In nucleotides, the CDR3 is TGTGCCAGCGGGGCGCCTGGAAACACCATATATTTT. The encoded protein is CASGAPGNTIYF.

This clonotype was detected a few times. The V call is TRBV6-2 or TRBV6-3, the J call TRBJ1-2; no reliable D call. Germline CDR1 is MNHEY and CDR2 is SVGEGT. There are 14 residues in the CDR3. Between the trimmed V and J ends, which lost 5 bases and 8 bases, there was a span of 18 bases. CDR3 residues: CASSPPSFTWGYTF. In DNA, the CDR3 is TGTGCCAGCAGTCCGCCGTCCTTTACATGGGGCTACACCTTC.

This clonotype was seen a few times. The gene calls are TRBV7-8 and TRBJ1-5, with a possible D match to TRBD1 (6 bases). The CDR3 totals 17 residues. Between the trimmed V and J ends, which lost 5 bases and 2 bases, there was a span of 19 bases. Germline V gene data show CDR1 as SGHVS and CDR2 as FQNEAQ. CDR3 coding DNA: TGTGCCAGCAGCAGACCTCTGGCAGGGGCCGGCAATCAGCCCCAGCATTTT. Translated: CASSRPLAGAGNQPQHF.

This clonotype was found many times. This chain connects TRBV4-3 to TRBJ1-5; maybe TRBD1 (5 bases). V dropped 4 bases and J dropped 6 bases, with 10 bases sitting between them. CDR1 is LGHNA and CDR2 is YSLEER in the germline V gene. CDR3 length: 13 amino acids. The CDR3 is CASSRGVPQPQHF. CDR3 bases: TGCGCCAGCAGCCGGGGGGTTCCTCAGCCCCAGCATTTT.

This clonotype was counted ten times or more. In DNA form, the CDR3 reads TGCAGTGCTACTAACCCCCGGACTGAAGCTTTCTTT. It is translated as CSATNPRTEAFF. The genes are TRBV20-1 and TRBJ1-1; D gene ambiguous. Trimming removed 4 bases at V and 5 bases at J, with 11 bases between. This CDR3 comprises 12 residues. Germline V CDR1 and CDR2: DFQATT, SNEGSKA (reference sequence).

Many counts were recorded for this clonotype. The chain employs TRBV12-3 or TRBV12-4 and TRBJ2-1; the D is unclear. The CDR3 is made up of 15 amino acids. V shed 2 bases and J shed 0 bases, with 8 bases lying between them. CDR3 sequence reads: CASSLSTSSYNEQFF. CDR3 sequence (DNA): TGTGCCAGCAGTTTAAGCACGAGCTCCTACAATGAGCAGTTCTTC.

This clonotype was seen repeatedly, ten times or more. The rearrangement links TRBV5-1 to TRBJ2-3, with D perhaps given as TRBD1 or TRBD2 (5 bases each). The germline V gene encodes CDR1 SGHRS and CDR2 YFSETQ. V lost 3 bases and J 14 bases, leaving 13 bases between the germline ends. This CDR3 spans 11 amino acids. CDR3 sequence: CASSYPGPLYF. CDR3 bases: TGCGCCAGCAGCTACCCGGGACCGTTGTATTTT.

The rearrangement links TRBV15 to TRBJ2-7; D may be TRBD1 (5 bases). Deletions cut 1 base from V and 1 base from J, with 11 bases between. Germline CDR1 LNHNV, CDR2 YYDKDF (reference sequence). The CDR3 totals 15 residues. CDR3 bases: TGTGCCACCAGCAGAGGGACATCTTATTCCTACGAGCAGTACTTC. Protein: CATSRGTSYSYEQYF.

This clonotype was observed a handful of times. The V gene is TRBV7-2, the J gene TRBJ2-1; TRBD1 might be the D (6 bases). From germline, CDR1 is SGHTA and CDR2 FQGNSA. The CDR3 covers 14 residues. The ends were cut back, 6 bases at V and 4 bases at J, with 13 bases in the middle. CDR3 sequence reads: CASSPMGAYNEQFF. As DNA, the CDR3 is TGTGCCAGCAGTCCCATGGGGGCTTACAATGAGCAGTTCTTC.

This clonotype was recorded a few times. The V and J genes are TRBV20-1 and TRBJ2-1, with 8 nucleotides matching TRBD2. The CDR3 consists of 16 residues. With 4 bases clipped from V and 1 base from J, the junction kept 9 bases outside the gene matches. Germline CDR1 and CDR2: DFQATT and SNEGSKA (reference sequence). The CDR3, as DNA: TGCAGTGCTACAAAGCTAGCGGGCCAGTCCTACAATGAGCAGTTCTTC. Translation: CSATKLAGQSYNEQFF.